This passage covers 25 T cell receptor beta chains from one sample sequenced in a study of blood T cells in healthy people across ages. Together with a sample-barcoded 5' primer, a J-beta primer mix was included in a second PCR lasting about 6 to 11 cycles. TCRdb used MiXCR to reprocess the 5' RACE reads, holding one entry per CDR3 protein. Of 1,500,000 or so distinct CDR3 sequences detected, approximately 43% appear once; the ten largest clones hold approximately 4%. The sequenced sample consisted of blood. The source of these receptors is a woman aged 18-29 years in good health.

The CDR3 nucleotides read TGCAGTGCGAGCGGGATGAGCCCAGATACGCAGTATTTT. It encodes CSASGMSPDTQYF. The chain uses TRBV20-1 and TRBJ2-3; 7 bases agree with TRBD2. The CDR3 is 13 residues long. V was pared by 6 bases and J by 4 bases, with 7 bases of the junction left unmatched. Germline V gene sequence: CDR1 DFQATT, CDR2 SNEGSKA (reference sequence).

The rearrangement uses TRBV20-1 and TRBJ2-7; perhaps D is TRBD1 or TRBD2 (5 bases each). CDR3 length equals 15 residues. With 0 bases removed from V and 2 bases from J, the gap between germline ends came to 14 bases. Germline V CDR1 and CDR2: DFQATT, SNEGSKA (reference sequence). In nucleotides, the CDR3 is TGCAGTGCTAGAGATTACGGGACGGCCGCCTACGAGCAGTACTTC. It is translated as CSARDYGTAAYEQYF.

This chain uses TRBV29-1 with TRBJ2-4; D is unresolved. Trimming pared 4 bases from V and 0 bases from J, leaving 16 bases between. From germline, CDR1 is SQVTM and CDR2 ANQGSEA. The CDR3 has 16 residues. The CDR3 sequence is CSVVSAPPLAKNIQYF. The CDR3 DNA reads TGCAGCGTTGTCTCCGCCCCTCCTTTAGCCAAAAACATTCAGTACTTC.

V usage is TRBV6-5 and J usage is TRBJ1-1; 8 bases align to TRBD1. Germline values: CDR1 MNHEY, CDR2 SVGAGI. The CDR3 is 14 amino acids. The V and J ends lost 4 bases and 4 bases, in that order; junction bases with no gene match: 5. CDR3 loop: CASSSRTGTTEAFF. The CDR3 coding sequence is TGTGCCAGCAGTTCTCGGACAGGGACCACTGAAGCTTTCTTT.

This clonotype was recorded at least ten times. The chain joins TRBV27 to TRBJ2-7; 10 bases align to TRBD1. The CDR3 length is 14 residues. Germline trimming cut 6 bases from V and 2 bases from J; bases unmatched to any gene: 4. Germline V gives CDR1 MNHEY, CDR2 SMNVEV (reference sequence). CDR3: CASSRQGAAYEQYF. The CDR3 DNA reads TGTGCCAGCAGCCGACAGGGGGCCGCCTACGAGCAGTACTTC.

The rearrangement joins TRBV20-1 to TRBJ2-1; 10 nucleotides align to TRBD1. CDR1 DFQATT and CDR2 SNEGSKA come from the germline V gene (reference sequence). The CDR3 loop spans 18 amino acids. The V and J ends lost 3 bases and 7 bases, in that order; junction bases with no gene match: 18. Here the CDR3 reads CSASRGQGSRHTRNEQFF. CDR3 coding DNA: TGCAGTGCTAGTCGGGGACAGGGGTCGCGCCACACCAGGAATGAGCAGTTCTTC.

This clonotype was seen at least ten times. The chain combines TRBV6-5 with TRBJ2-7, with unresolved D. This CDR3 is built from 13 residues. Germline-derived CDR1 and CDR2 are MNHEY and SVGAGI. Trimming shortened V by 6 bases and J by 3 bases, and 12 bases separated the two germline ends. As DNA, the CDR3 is TGTGCCAGCAGCCGAGGAACTTACTACGAGCAGTACTTC. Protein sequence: CASSRGTYYEQYF.

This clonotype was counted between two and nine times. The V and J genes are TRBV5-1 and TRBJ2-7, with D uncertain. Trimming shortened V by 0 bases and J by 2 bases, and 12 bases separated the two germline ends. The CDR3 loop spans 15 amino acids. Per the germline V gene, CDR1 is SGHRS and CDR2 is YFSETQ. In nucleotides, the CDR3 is TGCGCCAGCAGCTTGGACTCGCACGCAGCCTACGAGCAGTACTTC. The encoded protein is CASSLDSHAAYEQYF.

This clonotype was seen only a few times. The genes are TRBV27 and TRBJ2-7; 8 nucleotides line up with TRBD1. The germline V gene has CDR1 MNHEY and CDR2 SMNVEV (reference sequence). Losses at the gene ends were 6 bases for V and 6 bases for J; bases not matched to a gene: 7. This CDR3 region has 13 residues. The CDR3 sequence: CASRSGTGSEQYF. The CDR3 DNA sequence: TGTGCCAGCAGATCCGGGACAGGAAGCGAGCAGTACTTC.

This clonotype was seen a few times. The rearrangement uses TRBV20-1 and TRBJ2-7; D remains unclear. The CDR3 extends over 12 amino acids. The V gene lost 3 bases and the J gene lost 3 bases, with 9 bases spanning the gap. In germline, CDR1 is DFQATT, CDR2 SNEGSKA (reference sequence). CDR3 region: CSASGRLYEQYF. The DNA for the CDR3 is TGCAGTGCTAGCGGCAGACTCTACGAGCAGTACTTC.

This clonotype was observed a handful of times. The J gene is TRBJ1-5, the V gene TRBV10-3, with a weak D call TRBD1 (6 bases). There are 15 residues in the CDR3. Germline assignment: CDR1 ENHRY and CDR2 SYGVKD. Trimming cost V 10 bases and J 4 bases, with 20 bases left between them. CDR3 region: CATGQPGHRNQPQHF. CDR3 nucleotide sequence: TGTGCCACCGGTCAACCGGGACACAGGAATCAGCCCCAGCATTTT.

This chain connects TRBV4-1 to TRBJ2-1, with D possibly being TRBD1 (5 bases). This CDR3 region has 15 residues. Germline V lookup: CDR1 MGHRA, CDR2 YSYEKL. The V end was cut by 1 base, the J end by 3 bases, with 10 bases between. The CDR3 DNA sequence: TGCGCCAGCAGCCAAGGACAGATAATCTACAATGAGCAGTTCTTC. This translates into CASSQGQIIYNEQFF.

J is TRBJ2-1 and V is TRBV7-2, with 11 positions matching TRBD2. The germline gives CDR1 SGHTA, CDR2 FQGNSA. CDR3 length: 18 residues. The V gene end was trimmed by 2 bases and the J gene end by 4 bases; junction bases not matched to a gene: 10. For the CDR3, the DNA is TGTGCCAGCAGCTTACCTCCCTTTAGCGGGAGGGAATACAATGAGCAGTTCTTC. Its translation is CASSLPPFSGREYNEQFF.

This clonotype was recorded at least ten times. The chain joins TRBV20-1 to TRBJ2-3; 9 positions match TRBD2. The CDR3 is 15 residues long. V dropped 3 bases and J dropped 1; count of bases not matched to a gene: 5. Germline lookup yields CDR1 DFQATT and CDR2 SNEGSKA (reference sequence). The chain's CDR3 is CSARLTSGGTDTQYF. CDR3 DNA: TGCAGTGCTAGGCTGACTAGCGGAGGCACAGATACGCAGTATTTT.

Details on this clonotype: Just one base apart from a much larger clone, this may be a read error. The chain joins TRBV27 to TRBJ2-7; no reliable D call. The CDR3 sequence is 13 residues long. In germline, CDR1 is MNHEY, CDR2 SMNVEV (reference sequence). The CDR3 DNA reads TGTGCCAACAGTTTCCTCGGCACCTACGAGCAGTACTTC. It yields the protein CANSFLGTYEQYF.

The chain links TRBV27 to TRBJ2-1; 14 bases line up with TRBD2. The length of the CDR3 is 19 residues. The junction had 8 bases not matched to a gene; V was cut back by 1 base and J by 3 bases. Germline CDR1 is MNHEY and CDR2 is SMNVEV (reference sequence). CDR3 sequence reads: CASSLYGGLAGADYNEQFF. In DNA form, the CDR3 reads TGTGCCAGCAGTTTATACGGGGGACTAGCGGGAGCCGACTACAATGAGCAGTTCTTC.

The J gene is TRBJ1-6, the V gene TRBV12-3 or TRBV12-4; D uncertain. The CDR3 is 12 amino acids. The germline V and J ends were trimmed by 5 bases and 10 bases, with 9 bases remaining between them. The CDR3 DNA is TGTGCCAGCAGTACAGTAACCTCACCCCTCCACTTT. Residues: CASSTVTSPLHF.

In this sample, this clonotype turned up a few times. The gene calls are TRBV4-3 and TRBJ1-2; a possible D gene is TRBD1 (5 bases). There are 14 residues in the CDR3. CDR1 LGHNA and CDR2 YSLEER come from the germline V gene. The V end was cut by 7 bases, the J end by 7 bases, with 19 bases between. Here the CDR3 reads CASKKQEGPTGYTF. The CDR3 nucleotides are TGCGCCAGCAAAAAACAGGAGGGCCCAACTGGCTACACCTTC.

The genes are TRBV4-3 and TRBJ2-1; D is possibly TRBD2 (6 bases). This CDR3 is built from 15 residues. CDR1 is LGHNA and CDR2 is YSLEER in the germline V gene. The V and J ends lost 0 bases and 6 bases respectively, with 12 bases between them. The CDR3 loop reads CASSQDPRRGNEQFF. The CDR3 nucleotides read TGCGCCAGCAGCCAAGACCCTAGGAGGGGCAATGAGCAGTTCTTC.

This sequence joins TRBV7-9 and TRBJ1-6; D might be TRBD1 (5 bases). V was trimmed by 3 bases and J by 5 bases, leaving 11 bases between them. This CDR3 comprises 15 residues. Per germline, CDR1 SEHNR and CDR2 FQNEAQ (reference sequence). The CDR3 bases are TGTGCCAGCAGCTTCCGAGACAGTAATAATTCACCCCTCCACTTT. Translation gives CASSFRDSNNSPLHF.

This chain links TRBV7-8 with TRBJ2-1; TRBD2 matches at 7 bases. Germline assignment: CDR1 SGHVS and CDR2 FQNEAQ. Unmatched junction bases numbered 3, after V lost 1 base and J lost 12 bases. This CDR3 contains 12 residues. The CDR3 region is CASSLGGTMQFF. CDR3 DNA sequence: TGTGCCAGCAGCTTAGGGGGGACTATGCAGTTCTTC. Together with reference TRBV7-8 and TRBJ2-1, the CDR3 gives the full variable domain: GAGVSQSPRYKVAKRGQDVALRCDPISGHVSLFWYQQALGQGPEFLTYFQNEAQLDKSGLPSDRFFAERPEGSVSTLKIQRTQQEDSAVYLCASSLGGTMQFFGPGTRLTVL.

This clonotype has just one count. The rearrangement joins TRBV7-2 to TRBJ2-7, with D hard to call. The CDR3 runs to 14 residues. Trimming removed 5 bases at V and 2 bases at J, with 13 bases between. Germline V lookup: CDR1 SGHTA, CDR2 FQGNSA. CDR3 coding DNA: TGTGCCAGCAGCGCCGCGACTGGTACCTACGAGCAGTACTTC. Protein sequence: CASSAATGTYEQYF. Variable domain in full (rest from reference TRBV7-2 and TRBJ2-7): GAGVSQSPSNKVTEKGKDVELRCDPISGHTALYWYRQSLGQGLEFLIYFQGNSAPDKSGLPSDRFSAERTGGSVSTLTIQRTQQEDSAVYLCASSAATGTYEQYFGPGTRLTVT.

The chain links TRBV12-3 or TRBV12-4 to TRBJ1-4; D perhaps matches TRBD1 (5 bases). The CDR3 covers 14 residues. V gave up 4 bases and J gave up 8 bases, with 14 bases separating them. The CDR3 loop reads CASSSNRRGEKLFF. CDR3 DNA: TGTGCCAGCAGTTCGAACAGGAGGGGAGAAAAACTGTTTTTT.

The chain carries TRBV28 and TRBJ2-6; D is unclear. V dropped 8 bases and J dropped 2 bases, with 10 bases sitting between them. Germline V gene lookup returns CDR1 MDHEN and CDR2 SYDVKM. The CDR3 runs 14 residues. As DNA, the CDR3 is TGTGCCAGCCGGGCTGGCCCTGGGGCCAACGTCCTGACTTTC. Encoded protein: CASRAGPGANVLTF.

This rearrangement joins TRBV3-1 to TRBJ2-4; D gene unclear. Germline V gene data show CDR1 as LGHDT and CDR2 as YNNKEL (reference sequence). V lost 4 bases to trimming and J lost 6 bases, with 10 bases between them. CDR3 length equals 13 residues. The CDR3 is CASSPSLGNIQYF. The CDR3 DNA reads TGTGCCAGCAGCCCAAGCCTTGGAAACATTCAGTACTTC.